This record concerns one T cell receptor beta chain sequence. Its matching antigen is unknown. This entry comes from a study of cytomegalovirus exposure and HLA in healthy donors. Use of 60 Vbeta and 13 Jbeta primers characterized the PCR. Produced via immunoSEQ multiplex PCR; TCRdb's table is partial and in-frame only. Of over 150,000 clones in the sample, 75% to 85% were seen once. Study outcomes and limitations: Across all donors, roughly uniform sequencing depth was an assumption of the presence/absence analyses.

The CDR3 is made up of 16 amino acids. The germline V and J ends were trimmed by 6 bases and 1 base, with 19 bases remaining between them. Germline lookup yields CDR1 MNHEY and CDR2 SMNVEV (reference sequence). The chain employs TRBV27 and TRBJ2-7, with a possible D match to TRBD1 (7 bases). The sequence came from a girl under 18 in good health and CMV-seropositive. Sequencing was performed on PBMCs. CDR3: CASSQGGRGRSYEQYF. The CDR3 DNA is TGTGCCAGCAGCCAGGGGGGTCGAGGTAGGTCCTACGAGCAGTACTTC.